These 7 T cell receptor beta chains were sequenced from one sample in a study of blood T cell repertoires in COVID-19. The data were produced by immunoSEQ multiplex PCR, yet TCRdb's version contains in-frame clones alone and is incomplete. The data hold 200,000 to 300,000 clones, with 88% observed a single time. The source material was peripheral blood. The receptors stem from a human donor in a cohort sampled during active COVID-19.

The chain links TRBV19 to TRBJ2-7, with 8 bases identical to TRBD2. The CDR3 totals 14 residues. CDR1 LNHDA and CDR2 SQIVND come from the germline V gene (reference sequence). Losses at the gene ends were 4 bases for V and 4 bases for J; bases not matched to a gene: 6. CDR3 coding DNA: TGTGCCAGTAGTACCCCGGGACTAGGATACGAGCAGTACTTC. This sequence encodes CASSTPGLGYEQYF.

The chain joins TRBV27 to TRBJ1-2, with D possibly TRBD1 on 5 matching bases. V dropped 5 bases and J dropped 4 bases, with 11 bases sitting between them. In germline, CDR1 is MNHEY, CDR2 SMNVEV (reference sequence). The CDR3 is 13 amino acids. The CDR3 protein is CASSARASYGYTF. CDR3 in DNA: TGTGCCAGCAGTGCCAGGGCTAGCTATGGCTACACCTTC.

CDR3: CASSIRPSSGNTIYF. The CDR3 region has the DNA TGTGCCAGTAGTATTCGCCCGAGCTCTGGAAACACCATATATTTT. The chain uses TRBV19 and TRBJ1-3; D is unclear. The germline gives CDR1 LNHDA, CDR2 SQIVND (reference sequence). With 3 bases removed from V and 0 bases from J, the gap between germline ends came to 9 bases. The CDR3 is 15 residues long.

V and J are TRBV27 and TRBJ2-2; D is unclear. The CDR3 is made up of 13 amino acids. The germline gives CDR1 MNHEY, CDR2 SMNVEV (reference sequence). With 6 bases removed from V and 2 bases from J, the gap between germline ends came to 7 bases. The CDR3 DNA follows: TGTGCCAGCAGACTAACTAACACCGGGGAGCTGTTTTTT. It codes for CASRLTNTGELFF.

This clone has just one count. The chain carries TRBV19 and TRBJ2-7; the match to TRBD1 covers 8 bases. CDR1 is LNHDA and CDR2 is SQIVND in the germline V gene (reference sequence). This CDR3 spans 15 amino acids. V shed 3 bases and J 3 bases; nucleotides not matched to a gene: 7. The CDR3, as DNA: TGTGCCAGTAGTATCGGACAGGGAAACGTCTACGAGCAGTACTTC. This encodes CASSIGQGNVYEQYF.

V is TRBV11-2 and J is TRBJ1-1, with 7 bases matching TRBD1. Germline lookup yields CDR1 SGHAT and CDR2 FQNNGV. Unmatched junction bases numbered 8, after V lost 6 bases and J lost 1 base. This CDR3 spans 15 amino acids. CDR3 sequence (DNA): TGTGCCAGCAGTCAACTCACAGGGGCGAACACTGAAGCTTTCTTT. Protein product: CASSQLTGANTEAFF.

The V and J genes are TRBV12-3 or TRBV12-4 and TRBJ1-2; perhaps TRBD1 as D (5 bases). The CDR3 consists of 13 residues. V was shortened by 2 bases and J by 5 bases, with 9 bases between the two germline ends. CDR3 coding DNA: TGTGCCAGCAGTTTACGACAGCTTTATGGCTACACCTTC. Amino acids: CASSLRQLYGYTF.